A single sample gave rise to the 2 T cell receptor beta chains below, sequenced in a study of shared clonotypes between healthy human individuals. TCRdb keeps only in-frame clones here, not all; method: immunoSEQ multiplex PCR. The sample consists of 2 million to 2.5 million clones, just over 90% of them appearing once. Naive CD8 cells lacked CD45RO and underwent positive selection for CCR7, leaving out terminally differentiated effector memory CD45RA+ cells. Sequencing was performed on naive CD8+ T cells from PBMCs. These receptors originate from a man aged 18-30 years in good health. Some clones in this sample may be carry-over from other donors' samples.

CDR3 nucleotides: TGTGCCAGCAGCGGTGGGGCGAAGACTAATGAAAAACTGTTTTTT. Translation: CASSGGAKTNEKLFF. The gene calls are TRBV9 and TRBJ1-4, with D tentatively TRBD1 (5 bases). This CDR3 has 15 residues. CDR1 is SGDLS, CDR2 YYNGEE, per germline. Trimming removed 3 bases at V and 2 bases at J, with 11 bases between.

This rearrangement joins TRBV30 to TRBJ2-1; possibly TRBD1 or TRBD2 for D (5 bases each). V was clipped by 3 bases and J by 6 bases, with 18 bases between them. The CDR3 extends over 15 amino acids. CDR1 is GTSNPN, CDR2 SVGIG, per germline (reference sequence). The CDR3 loop reads CAWSRDGPLTNEQFF. CDR3 nucleotide sequence: TGTGCCTGGAGCCGGGACGGACCCCTTACCAATGAGCAGTTCTTC.